The 15 T cell receptor beta chains below all came from one sample that was sequenced in a study of cytomegalovirus exposure and HLA in healthy donors (dated by TCRdb to between 2016 and 2019). The library was obtained by the immunoSEQ multiplex PCR assay. Not all clones reach the TCRdb copy of this immuneACCESS table, which keeps in-frame sequences only. Checked studies attribute under half of the gap to unresolved V genes and leave the rest unexplained. The sample table records roughly 56,000 clones; 93% of these occur just once. The leading ten clones occupy around 1.7% of the sample. The sample comprised PBMCs. The receptors come from a young woman in good health and CMV-seropositive.

The genes are TRBV21-1 and TRBJ2-1; the table names TRBD2, a call not compared with the DNA. TRBV21-1 is tagged as a pseudogene. The CDR3 has 14 residues. CDR3 nucleotide sequence: TGTGCCAGTCCCAGCGGGGGGGCTTCCAATGAGCAGTTCTTC. It encodes CASPSGGASNEQFF.

CDR3 loop: CASSPSNTEAFF. The CDR3 DNA reads TGTGCCAGCAGTCCGTCGAACACTGAAGCTTTCTTT. The gene calls are TRBV27 and TRBJ1-1; D is ambiguous. Trimming left V 5 bases short and J 1 base short, with 5 bases between. Germline-derived CDR1 and CDR2 are MNHEY and SMNVEV (reference sequence). The CDR3 has 12 residues.

J is TRBJ2-3 and V is TRBV4-1; 9 bases fit TRBD2. V was clipped by 4 bases and J by 5 bases; unmatched bases: 10. Germline V lookup: CDR1 MGHRA, CDR2 YSYEKL. This CDR3 spans 16 amino acids. The CDR3 DNA reads as TGCGCCAGCAGCCGTCAAGCGGGGGGCCTGGGAGATACGCAGTATTTT. Translating gives CASSRQAGGLGDTQYF.

The rearrangement links TRBV29-1 to TRBJ1-1; D unclear. This CDR3 is 11 amino acids long. Deletions cut 5 bases from V and 1 base from J, with 5 bases between. The germline V gene has CDR1 SQVTM and CDR2 ANQGSEA. The CDR3 loop is CSVWQNTEAFF. CDR3 coding DNA: TGCAGCGTTTGGCAGAACACTGAAGCTTTCTTT. Together with reference TRBV29-1 and TRBJ1-1, the CDR3 gives the full variable domain: SAVISQKPSRDICQRGTSLTIQCQVDSQVTMMFWYRQQPGQSLTLIATANQGSEATYESGFVIDKFPISRPNLTFSTLTVSNMSPEDSSIYLCSVWQNTEAFFGQGTRLTVV.

This clone was detected once. J is TRBJ1-2 and V is TRBV28; D might be TRBD1 (5 bases). CDR3 length equals 12 residues. Germline CDR1 MDHEN, CDR2 SYDVKM. The V gene lost 6 bases and the J gene lost 3 bases, with 8 bases spanning the gap. CDR3 loop: CASSQGDYGYTF. In DNA form, the CDR3 reads TGTGCCAGCAGCCAAGGGGACTATGGCTACACCTTC.

CDR3 sequence (DNA): TGTGCCAGCAGATTCGCCCATCAGGGGGCTGAAGCTTTCTTT. Translating gives CASRFAHQGAEAFF. The chain is built from TRBV6-6 and TRBJ1-1, with 7 positions matching TRBD1. This CDR3 has 14 residues. Germline CDR1 MNHNY, CDR2 SVGAGI (reference sequence). The V gene end was trimmed by 6 bases and the J gene end by 6 bases; junction bases not matched to a gene: 10.

The V call is TRBV6-6, the J call TRBJ1-3; D unclear. The CDR3 is 12 residues long. CDR1 and CDR2 from the germline V gene are MNHNY and SVGAGI (reference sequence). Trimming left V 5 bases short and J 7 bases short, with 9 bases between. In nucleotides, the CDR3 is TGTGCCAGCAGTCGTGGCCCCAACACCATATATTTT. Residues: CASSRGPNTIYF.

This rearrangement joins TRBV7-2 to TRBJ1-4, with D maybe TRBD1 (5 bases). The V and J ends lost 3 bases and 6 bases respectively, with 17 bases between them. This CDR3 contains 16 residues. Germline V lookup: CDR1 SGHTA, CDR2 FQGNSA. For the CDR3, the DNA is TGTGCCAGCAGCTTTGGCCGCAACTGGGGGGATGAAAAACTGTTTTTT. As protein: CASSFGRNWGDEKLFF. Full variable domain (remainder filled in from reference TRBV7-2 and TRBJ1-4): GAGVSQSPSNKVTEKGKDVELRCDPISGHTALYWYRQSLGQGLEFLIYFQGNSAPDKSGLPSDRFSAERTGGSVSTLTIQRTQQEDSAVYLCASSFGRNWGDEKLFFGSGTQLSVL.

This chain joins TRBV6-5 and TRBJ1-2; no clear D. Between the trimmed V and J ends, which lost 6 bases and 7 bases, there was a span of 15 bases. Germline values: CDR1 MNHEY, CDR2 SVGAGI. The CDR3 runs to 13 residues. CDR3 in amino acids: CASSSPPAGGYTF. The CDR3 DNA sequence: TGTGCCAGCAGCTCCCCCCCCGCGGGTGGCTACACCTTC.

The V call is TRBV11-2, the J call TRBJ1-5, with D perhaps matching TRBD1 (5 bases). The CDR3 has 15 residues. The germline gives CDR1 SGHAT, CDR2 FQNNGV. The ends were cut back, 0 bases at V and 7 bases at J, with 13 bases in the middle. CDR3 amino acids: CASSLDLEGWQPQHF. The CDR3 nucleotides read TGTGCCAGCAGCTTAGATCTGGAGGGGTGGCAGCCCCAGCATTTT.

The chain links TRBV18 to TRBJ1-5; D might be TRBD1 (5 bases). V was trimmed by 5 bases and J by 8 bases, leaving 13 bases between them. From germline, CDR1 is KGHSH and CDR2 LQKENI. The CDR3 loop spans 13 amino acids. CDR3 in amino acids: CASSSMSREPQHF. In DNA, the CDR3 is TGTGCCAGCTCATCGATGTCCAGGGAGCCCCAGCATTTT.

The chain joins TRBV25-1 to TRBJ1-1; 7 positions agree with TRBD1. The CDR3 sequence is 13 residues long. V shed 6 bases and J 3 bases; nucleotides not matched to a gene: 4. Germline V lookup: CDR1 MGHDK, CDR2 SYGVNS. The CDR3 here is CASRVTGDTEAFF. Here the CDR3 DNA reads TGTGCCAGCAGGGTTACAGGGGACACTGAAGCTTTCTTT.

The sample holds one count of this clone. The V and J genes are TRBV6-4 and TRBJ2-3; the D gene is possibly TRBD2 (7 bases). CDR1 MRHNA and CDR2 SNTAGT come from the germline V gene. The CDR3 is 14 amino acids. Between the trimmed V and J ends, which lost 7 bases and 5 bases, there was a span of 16 bases. The CDR3 here is CASTPTGGEDTQYF. CDR3 DNA sequence: TGTGCCAGCACCCCCACGGGGGGCGAAGATACGCAGTATTTT.

The genes are TRBV19 and TRBJ2-1, with 8 bases identical to TRBD1. The CDR3 has 17 residues. From germline, CDR1 is LNHDA and CDR2 SQIVND (reference sequence). The V gene end was trimmed by 1 base and the J gene end by 0 bases; junction bases not matched to a gene: 5. The CDR3 DNA sequence: TGTGCCAGTAGTATAGGGGACAGGACAAGCTCCTACAATGAGCAGTTCTTC. It is translated as CASSIGDRTSSYNEQFF.

J is TRBJ2-7 and V is TRBV27; the D gene is possibly TRBD2 (7 bases). Per the germline V gene, CDR1 is MNHEY and CDR2 is SMNVEV (reference sequence). V lost 1 base, J lost 6 bases, and 22 bases lay in between. This CDR3 has 17 residues. The chain's CDR3 is CASSLFRAGEGRGEQYF. The DNA for the CDR3 is TGTGCCAGCAGTTTATTTCGAGCAGGGGAGGGACGTGGCGAGCAGTACTTC.